A selection of T cell receptor beta chains follows, all from one sample in a study of regulatory T cells in long-lasting Graves disease. MiXCR, run by TCRdb on the multiplex PCR reads, gives a single entry per CDR3 protein. The table shows 400,000 to 600,000 distinct CDR3 sequences, with roughly 21% occurring only once. The sample here was peripheral blood mononuclear cells (PBMCs), taken when the disease was refractory, from a patient treated with antithyroid drugs. The receptors were gathered from a female donor with Graves disease. Both conserved end residues are part of each CDR3. The D gene is left open where the match is weak. Expanded clones are given a class, and other clones once, few, many or no size at all.

d_call,j_call,v_call,clone_size,cdr3_nt,cdr3_aa
-,TRBJ2-5,TRBV28,-,TGTGCCAGCAGTTCCAGCAGTGACCAGTACTTC,CASSSSSDQYF
-,TRBJ2-5,TRBV20-1,-,TGCAGTGCTAGAGATCAGGCCGGGACCTTCCCGAACAATCAAGAGACCCAGTACTTC,CSARDQAGTFPNNQETQYF
TRBD1,TRBJ2-2,TRBV28,many,TGTGCCAGCTGTACCTCCGGGACAGTGATCTCCGGGGAGCTGTTTTTT,CASCTSGTVISGELFF
-,TRBJ2-1,TRBV28,few,TGTGCCAGCAGCGAAACTGTTCAGGGACTCCGCTGGCAGTTCTTC,CASSETVQGLRWQFF
-,TRBJ2-7,TRBV27,many,TGTGCCAGCAGTCTCCTCGGAGGGACTGAGGACGAGCAGTACTTC,CASSLLGGTEDEQYF
-,TRBJ1-1,TRBV30,-,TGTGCCTGGAGGGACTTCACCACTGAAGCTTTCTTT,CAWRDFTTEAFF
TRBD2,TRBJ2-2,TRBV7-9,-,TGTGCCAGCAGCTTACCATCGGGGGGGAGCCTAGCGGCAAACACCGGGGAGCTGTTTTTT,CASSLPSGGSLAANTGELFF
TRBD1,TRBJ1-1,TRBV29-1,many,TGCAGCGCAACCGGGACAGCATACACTGAAGCTTTCTTT,CSATGTAYTEAFF
-,TRBJ2-1,TRBV9,-,TGTGCCAGCAGCGTCCTAGCGAGCTCCTACAATGAGCAGTTCTTC,CASSVLASSYNEQFF
-,TRBJ2-2,TRBV5-4,few,TGTGCCAGCAGGTCTGGGACGGTAAACACCGGGGAGCTGTTTTTT,CASRSGTVNTGELFF
-,TRBJ1-1,TRBV2,many,TGTGCCAGCACCAGTGACAGATTCCGCCCCTTGGGGACTGAAGCTTTCTTT,CASTSDRFRPLGTEAFF
TRBD2,TRBJ2-5,TRBV3-1,few,TGTGCCAGCAGCCGACCGGGACTAGCAGAGACCCAGTACTTC,CASSRPGLAETQYF
-,TRBJ1-4,TRBV2,-,TGTTCCAGCAGTCCATTGCCGGGGGCAACTAATGAAAAACTGTTTTTT,CSSSPLPGATNEKLFF
-,TRBJ2-5,TRBV4-1,many,TGCGCCAGCAGCCGCGTACTAAGGGAAACCCAGTACTTC,CASSRVLRETQYF
TRBD2,TRBJ2-5,TRBV7-3,few,TGTGCCAGCAGCTTATTCGGGGGGGGGGAGACCCAGTACTTC,CASSLFGGGETQYF
-,TRBJ2-7,TRBV7-9,few,TGTGCCAGCAGCTTGGTAGGGAACGACCCCTACGAGCAGTACTTC,CASSLVGNDPYEQYF
-,TRBJ2-5,TRBV28,-,TGTGCCAGCAGTTTGGATACAGTCGGGACCCAGTACTTC,CASSLDTVGTQYF
-,TRBJ1-2,TRBV14,few,TGTGCCAGCAGCCACAAGGGAAACTATGGCTACACCTTC,CASSHKGNYGYTF
TRBD1,TRBJ1-1,TRBV4-3,-,TGCGCCAGCAGCCCCCAGGGACAGGGGGCCTCGAACGCTGAAGCTTTCTTT,CASSPQGQGASNAEAFF